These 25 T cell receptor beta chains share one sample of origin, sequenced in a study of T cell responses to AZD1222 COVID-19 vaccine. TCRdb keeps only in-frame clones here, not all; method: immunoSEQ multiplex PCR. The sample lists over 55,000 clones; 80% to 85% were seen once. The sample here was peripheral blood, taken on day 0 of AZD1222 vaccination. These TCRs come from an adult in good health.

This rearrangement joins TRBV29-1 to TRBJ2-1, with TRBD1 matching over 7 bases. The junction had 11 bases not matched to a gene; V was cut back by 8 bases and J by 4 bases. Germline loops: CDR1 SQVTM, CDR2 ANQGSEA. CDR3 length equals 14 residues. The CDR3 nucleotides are TGCAGCACCCAAAGGGGGCCGAGTTACAATGAGCAGTTCTTC. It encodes CSTQRGPSYNEQFF.

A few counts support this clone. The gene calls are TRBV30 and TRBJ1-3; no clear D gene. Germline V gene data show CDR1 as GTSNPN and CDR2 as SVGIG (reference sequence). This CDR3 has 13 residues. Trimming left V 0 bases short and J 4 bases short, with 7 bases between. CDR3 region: CAWSVHRGNTIYF. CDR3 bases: TGTGCCTGGAGTGTACATAGAGGAAACACCATATATTTT.

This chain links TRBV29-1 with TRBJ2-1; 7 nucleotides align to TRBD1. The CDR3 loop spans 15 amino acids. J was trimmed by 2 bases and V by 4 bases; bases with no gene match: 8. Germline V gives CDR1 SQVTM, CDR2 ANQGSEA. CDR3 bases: TGCAGCGTTGTGGGGGACAGTACCACCTACAATGAGCAGTTCTTC. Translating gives CSVVGDSTTYNEQFF.

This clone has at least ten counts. CDR3 amino acids: CAISQTSGGTYEQYF. As DNA, the CDR3 is TGTGCCATCAGTCAGACTAGCGGGGGAACCTACGAGCAGTACTTC. J is TRBJ2-7 and V is TRBV10-3; 12 bases are a match to TRBD2. Per the germline V gene, CDR1 is ENHRY and CDR2 is SYGVKD. The CDR3 runs 15 residues. The junction had 4 bases not matched to a gene; V was cut back by 5 bases and J by 2 bases.

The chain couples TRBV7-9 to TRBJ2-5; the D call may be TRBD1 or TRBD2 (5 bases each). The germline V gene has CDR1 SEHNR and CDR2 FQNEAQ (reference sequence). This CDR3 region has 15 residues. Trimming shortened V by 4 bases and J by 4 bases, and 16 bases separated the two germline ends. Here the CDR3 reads CASSSEGWGTETQYF. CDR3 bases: TGTGCCAGCAGCTCCGAGGGGTGGGGGACAGAGACCCAGTACTTC.

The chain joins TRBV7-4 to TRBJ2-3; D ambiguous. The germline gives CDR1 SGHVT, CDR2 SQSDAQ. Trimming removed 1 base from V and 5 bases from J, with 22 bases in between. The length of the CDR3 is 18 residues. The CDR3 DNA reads TGTGCCAGCAGCTTAGGTGAGCTGGGGAAGGGCTGTGGAGATACGCAGTATTTT. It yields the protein CASSLGELGKGCGDTQYF.

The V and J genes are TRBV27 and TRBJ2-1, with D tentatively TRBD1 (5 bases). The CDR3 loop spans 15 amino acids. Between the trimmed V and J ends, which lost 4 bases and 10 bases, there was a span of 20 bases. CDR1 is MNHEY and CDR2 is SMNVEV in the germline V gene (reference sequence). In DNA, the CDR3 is TGTGCCAGCAGTTCTCGACAGATTCCTCCATTCGAGCAGTTCTTC. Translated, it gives CASSSRQIPPFEQFF.

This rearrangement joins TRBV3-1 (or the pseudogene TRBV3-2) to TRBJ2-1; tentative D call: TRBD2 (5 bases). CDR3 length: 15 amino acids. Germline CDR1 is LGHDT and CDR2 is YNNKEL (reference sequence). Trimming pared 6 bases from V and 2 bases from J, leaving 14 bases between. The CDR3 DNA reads TGTGCCAGCAGTCGCGGGTCCCCCCCCTACAATGAGCAGTTCTTC. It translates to CASSRGSPPYNEQFF.

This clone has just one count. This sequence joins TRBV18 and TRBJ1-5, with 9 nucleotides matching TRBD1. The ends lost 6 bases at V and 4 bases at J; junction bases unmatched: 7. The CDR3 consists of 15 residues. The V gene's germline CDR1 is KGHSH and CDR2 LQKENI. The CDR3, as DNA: TGTGCCAGCTCGTCAGGGACAGGGAATAATCAGCCCCAGCATTTT. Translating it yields CASSSGTGNNQPQHF.

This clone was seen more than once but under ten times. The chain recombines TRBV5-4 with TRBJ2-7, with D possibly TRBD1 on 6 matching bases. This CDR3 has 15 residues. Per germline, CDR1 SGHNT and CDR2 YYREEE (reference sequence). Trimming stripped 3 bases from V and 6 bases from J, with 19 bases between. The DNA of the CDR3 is TGTGCCAGCAGCTCCCGGGACATGGACCCCGGCGAGCAGTACTTC. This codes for CASSSRDMDPGEQYF.

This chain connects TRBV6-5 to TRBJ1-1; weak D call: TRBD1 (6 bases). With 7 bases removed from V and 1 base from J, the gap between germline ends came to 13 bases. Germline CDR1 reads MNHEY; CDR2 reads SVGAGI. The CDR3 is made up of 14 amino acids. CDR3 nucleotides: TGTGCCAGCACCACCGACAGGCAGAACACTGAAGCTTTCTTT. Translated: CASTTDRQNTEAFF.

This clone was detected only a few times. The CDR3 protein is CASSLGPGYGYTF. The CDR3 DNA is TGTGCCAGCAGCTTAGGGCCTGGGTATGGCTACACCTTC. This rearrangement joins TRBV11-2 to TRBJ1-2; D gene uncertain. V shed 1 base and J shed 5 bases, with 8 bases lying between them. Germline CDR1 and CDR2: SGHAT and FQNNGV. This CDR3 comprises 13 residues.

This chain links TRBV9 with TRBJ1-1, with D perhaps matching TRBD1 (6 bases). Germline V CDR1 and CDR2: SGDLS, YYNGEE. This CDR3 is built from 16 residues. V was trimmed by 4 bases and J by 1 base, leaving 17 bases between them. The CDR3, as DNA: TGTGCCAGCAGCACTAAAACGACAGGAAAGAACACTGAAGCTTTCTTT. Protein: CASSTKTTGKNTEAFF. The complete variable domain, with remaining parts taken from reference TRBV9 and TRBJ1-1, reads DSGVTQTPKHLITATGQRVTLRCSPRSGDLSVYWYQQSLDQGLQFLIQYYNGEERAKGNILERFSAQQFPDLHSELNLSSLELGDSALYFCASSTKTTGKNTEAFFGQGTRLTVV.

The CDR3 spells CASSEGQAYEQYF. The CDR3 region has the DNA TGTGCCAGCAGCGAGGGACAGGCCTACGAGCAGTACTTC. This chain joins TRBV7-8 and TRBJ2-7; 8 positions agree with TRBD1. In germline, CDR1 is SGHVS, CDR2 FQNEAQ. The CDR3 has 13 amino acids. Germline trimming cut 5 bases from V and 2 bases from J; bases unmatched to any gene: 2. Looking up the rest from reference TRBV7-8 and TRBJ2-7 gives the full variable domain: GAGVSQSPRYKVAKRGQDVALRCDPISGHVSLFWYQQALGQGPEFLTYFQNEAQLDKSGLPSDRFFAERPEGSVSTLKIQRTQQEDSAVYLCASSEGQAYEQYFGPGTRLTVT.

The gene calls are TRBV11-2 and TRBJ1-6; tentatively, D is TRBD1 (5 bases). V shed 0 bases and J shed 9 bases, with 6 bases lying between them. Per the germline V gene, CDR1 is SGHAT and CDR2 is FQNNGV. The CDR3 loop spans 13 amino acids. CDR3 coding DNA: TGTGCCAGCAGCTTAGATCAGGGTTCACCCCTCCACTTT. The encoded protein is CASSLDQGSPLHF.

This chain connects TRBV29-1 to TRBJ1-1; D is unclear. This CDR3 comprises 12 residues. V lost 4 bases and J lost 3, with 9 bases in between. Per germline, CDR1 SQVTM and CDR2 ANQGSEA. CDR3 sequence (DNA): TGCAGCGTTGCAAATCGGGACACTGAAGCTTTCTTT. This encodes CSVANRDTEAFF.

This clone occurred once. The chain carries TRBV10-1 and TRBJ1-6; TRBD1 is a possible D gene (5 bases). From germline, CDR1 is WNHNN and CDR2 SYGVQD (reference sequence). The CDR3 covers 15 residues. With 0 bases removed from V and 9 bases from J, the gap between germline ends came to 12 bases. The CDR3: CASSESPGSGSPLHF. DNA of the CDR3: TGCGCCAGCAGTGAGTCGCCAGGGTCGGGTTCACCCCTCCACTTT.

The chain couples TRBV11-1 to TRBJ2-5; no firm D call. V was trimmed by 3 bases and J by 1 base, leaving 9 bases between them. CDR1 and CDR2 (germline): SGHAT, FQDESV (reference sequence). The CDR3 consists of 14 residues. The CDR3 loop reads CASSLIGPQETQYF. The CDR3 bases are TGTGCCAGCAGCTTGATCGGGCCCCAAGAGACCCAGTACTTC.

CDR3 sequence: CASSGKRWGSGELFF. CDR3 in DNA: TGTGCCAGCAGCGGTAAGAGGTGGGGATCCGGGGAGCTGTTTTTT. This chain uses TRBV21-1 with TRBJ2-2. TRBV21-1 is given as a pseudogene. The CDR3 covers 15 residues.

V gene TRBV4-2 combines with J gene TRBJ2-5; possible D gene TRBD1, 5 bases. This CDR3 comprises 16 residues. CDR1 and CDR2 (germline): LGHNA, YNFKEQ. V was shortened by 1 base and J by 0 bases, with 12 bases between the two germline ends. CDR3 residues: CASSQGQSKYQETQYF. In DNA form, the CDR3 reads TGTGCCAGCAGCCAAGGACAGTCGAAGTACCAAGAGACCCAGTACTTC.

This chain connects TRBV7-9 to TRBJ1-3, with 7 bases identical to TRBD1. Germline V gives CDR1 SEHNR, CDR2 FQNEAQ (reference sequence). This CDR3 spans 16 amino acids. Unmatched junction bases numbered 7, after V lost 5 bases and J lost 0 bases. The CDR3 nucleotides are TGTGCCAGCAGCATGGGACAGATCCGCTCTGGAAACACCATATATTTT. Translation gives CASSMGQIRSGNTIYF.

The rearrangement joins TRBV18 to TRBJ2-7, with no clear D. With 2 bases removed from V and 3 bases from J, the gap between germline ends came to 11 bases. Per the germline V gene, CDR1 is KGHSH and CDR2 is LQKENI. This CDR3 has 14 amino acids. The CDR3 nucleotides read TGTGCCAGCTCACCAAAAACAAGCTACTACGAGCAGTACTTC. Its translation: CASSPKTSYYEQYF.

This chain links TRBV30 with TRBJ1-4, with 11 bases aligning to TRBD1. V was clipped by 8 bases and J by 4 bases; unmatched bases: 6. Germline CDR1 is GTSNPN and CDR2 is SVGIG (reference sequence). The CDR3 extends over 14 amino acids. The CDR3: CARTGGGLNEKLFF. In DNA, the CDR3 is TGTGCCAGGACAGGGGGCGGCCTTAATGAAAAACTGTTTTTT. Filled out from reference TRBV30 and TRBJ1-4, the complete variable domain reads SQTIHQWPATLVQPVGSPLSLECTVEGTSNPNLYWYRQAAGRGLQLLFYSVGIGQISSEVPQNLSASRPQDRQFILSSKKLLLSDSGFYLCARTGGGLNEKLFFGSGTQLSVL.

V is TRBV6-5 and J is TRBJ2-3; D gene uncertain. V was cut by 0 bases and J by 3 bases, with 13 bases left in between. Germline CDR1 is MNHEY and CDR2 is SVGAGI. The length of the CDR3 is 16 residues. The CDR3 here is CASSYSTSQSTDTQYF. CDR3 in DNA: TGTGCCAGCAGTTACTCGACTTCCCAATCAACAGATACGCAGTATTTT.

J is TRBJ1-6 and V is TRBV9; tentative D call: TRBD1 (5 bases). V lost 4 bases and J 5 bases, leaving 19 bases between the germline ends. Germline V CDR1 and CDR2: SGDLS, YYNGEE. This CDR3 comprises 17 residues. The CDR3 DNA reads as TGTGCCAGCAGCCCTCTTAAGGGGACGGGAAATAATTCACCCCTCCACTTT. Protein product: CASSPLKGTGNNSPLHF.